This entry is about one TCR beta chain. What it binds is not known. Those who donated were healthy bone marrow donors. The V gene's germline CDR1 is MNHEY and CDR2 SVGAGI. CDR3 length: 14 amino acids. J gave up 8 bases and V 7 bases, and 13 bases lay outside the gene matches. These data come from a study of cytomegalovirus exposure and HLA in healthy donors. Overall study findings and caveats: Most TCR beta V segments were productive about 87% or about 30% of the time in an earlier analysis. Overall, roughly 150 TCR beta chains were annotated as cytomegalovirus-associated.

Primers: 60 Vbeta forward and 13 Jbeta reverse. This table comes from immunoSEQ multiplex PCR, and its TCRdb copy is limited to in-frame clones, with some not included. The sample consists of 100,000 to 120,000 clones, over 60% of them appearing once. The chain recombines TRBV6-5 with TRBJ1-2; the match to TRBD1 covers 7 bases. The source material was PBMCs. The source is a man aged 25-45 years in good health and CMV-seropositive. The CDR3 loop is CASTTRQGGQGYTF. In nucleotides, the CDR3 is TGTGCCAGCACCACCCGGCAGGGGGGACAGGGCTACACCTTC.